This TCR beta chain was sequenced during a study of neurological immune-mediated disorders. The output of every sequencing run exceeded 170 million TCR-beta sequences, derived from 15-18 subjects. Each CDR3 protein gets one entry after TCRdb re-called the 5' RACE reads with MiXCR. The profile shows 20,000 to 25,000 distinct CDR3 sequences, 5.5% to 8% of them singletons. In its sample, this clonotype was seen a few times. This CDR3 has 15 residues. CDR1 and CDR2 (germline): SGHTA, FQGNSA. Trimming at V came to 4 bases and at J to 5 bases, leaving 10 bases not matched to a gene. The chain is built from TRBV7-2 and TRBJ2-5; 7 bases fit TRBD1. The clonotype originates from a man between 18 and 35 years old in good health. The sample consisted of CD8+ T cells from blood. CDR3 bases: TGTGCCAGCAGCTCTGGGACAGCCATTGACGAGACCCAGTACTTC. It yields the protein CASSSGTAIDETQYF.